The entry that follows covers one TCR beta chain sequence. Source study methods: Amplification of reference gene primers was used by the study to estimate nucleated cell counts. The protocol was immunoSEQ multiplex PCR, while the TCRdb copy is restricted to in-frame clones and leaves out a portion. That table furnishes V, J and clone size, whereas the DNA furnished D and trimming. The data show approximately 400,000 clones, 88% seen once. These data come from a study of blood T cell repertoires in COVID-19. The sequence came from a woman aged 45-60 years with COVID-19, enrolled during active disease. Sequencing was performed on peripheral blood.

CDR3 DNA sequence: TGTGCTAGTGGTTTCGGACTCGAAGGTGGGGCCAACGTCCTGACTTTC. Its translation is CASGFGLEGGANVLTF. J is TRBJ2-6 and V is TRBV12-5; a possible D gene is TRBD2 (5 bases). The CDR3 has 16 amino acids. Germline lookup yields CDR1 LGHNT and CDR2 FRNRAP. With 3 bases removed from V and 3 bases from J, the gap between germline ends came to 12 bases.